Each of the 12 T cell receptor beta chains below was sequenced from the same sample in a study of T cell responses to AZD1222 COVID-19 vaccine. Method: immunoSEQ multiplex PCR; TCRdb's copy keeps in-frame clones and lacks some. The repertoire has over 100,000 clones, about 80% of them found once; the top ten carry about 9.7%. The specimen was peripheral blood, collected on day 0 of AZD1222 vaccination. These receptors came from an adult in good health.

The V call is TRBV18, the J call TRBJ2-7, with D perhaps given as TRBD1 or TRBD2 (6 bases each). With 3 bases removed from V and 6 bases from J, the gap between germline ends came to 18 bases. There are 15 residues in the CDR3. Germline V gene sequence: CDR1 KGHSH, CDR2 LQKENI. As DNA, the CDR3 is TGTGCCAGCTCACCCCGTATGACGGAGGGGGTCGAGCAGTACTTC. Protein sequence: CASSPRMTEGVEQYF.

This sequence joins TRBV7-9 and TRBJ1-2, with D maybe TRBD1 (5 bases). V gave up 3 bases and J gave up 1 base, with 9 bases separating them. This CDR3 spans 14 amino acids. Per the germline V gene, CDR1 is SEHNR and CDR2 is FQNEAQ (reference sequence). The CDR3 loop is CASSLGESNYGYTF. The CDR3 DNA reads TGTGCCAGCAGCTTGGGGGAGAGTAACTATGGCTACACCTTC.

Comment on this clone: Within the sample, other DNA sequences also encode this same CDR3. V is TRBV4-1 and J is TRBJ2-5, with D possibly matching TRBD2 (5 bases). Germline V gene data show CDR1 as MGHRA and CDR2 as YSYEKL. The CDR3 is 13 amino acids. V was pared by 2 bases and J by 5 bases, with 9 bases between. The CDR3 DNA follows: TGCGCCAGCAGCCAATGGAGAGGGGAGACCCAGTACTTC. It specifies CASSQWRGETQYF.

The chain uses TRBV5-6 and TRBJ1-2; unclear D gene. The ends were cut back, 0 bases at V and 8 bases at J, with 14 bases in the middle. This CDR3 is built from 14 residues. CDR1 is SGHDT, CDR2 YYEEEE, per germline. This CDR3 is CASSLAGADQGYTF. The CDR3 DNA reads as TGTGCCAGCAGCTTGGCAGGAGCCGATCAAGGCTACACCTTC.

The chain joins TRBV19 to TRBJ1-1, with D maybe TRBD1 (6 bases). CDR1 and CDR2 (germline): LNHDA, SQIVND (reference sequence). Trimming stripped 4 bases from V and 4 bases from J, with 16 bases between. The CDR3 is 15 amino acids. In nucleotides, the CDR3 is TGTGCCAGTAGTACGGCGGTCAGGGGAGGCACTGAAGCTTTCTTT. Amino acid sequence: CASSTAVRGGTEAFF. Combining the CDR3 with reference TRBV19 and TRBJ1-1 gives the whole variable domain DGGITQSPKYLFRKEGQNVTLSCEQNLNHDAMYWYRQDPGQGLRLIYYSQIVNDFQKGDIAEGYSVSREKKESFPLTVTSAQKNPTAFYLCASSTAVRGGTEAFFGQGTRLTVV.

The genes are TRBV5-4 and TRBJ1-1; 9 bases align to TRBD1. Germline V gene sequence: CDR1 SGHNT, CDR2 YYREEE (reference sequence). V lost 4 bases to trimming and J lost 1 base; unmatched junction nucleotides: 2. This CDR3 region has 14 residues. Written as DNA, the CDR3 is TGTGCCAGCAGCCCGGGACAGGGGAACACTGAAGCTTTCTTT. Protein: CASSPGQGNTEAFF.

The CDR3 nucleotides read TGTGCCAGTAGTATCGCTCCCCAGGGGGGCCACGCAGATACGCAGTATTTT. Its translation: CASSIAPQGGHADTQYF. The chain combines TRBV19 with TRBJ2-3; perhaps TRBD1 as D (7 bases). This CDR3 spans 17 amino acids. The ends were cut back, 3 bases at V and 4 bases at J, with 20 bases in the middle. In germline, CDR1 is LNHDA, CDR2 SQIVND (reference sequence). Complete variable domain (other parts from reference TRBV19 and TRBJ2-3): DGGITQSPKYLFRKEGQNVTLSCEQNLNHDAMYWYRQDPGQGLRLIYYSQIVNDFQKGDIAEGYSVSREKKESFPLTVTSAQKNPTAFYLCASSIAPQGGHADTQYFGPGTRLTVL.

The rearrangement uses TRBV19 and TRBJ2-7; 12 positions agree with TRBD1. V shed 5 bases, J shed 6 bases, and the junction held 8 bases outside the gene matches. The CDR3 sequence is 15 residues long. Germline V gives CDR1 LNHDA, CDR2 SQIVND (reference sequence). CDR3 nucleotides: TGTGCCAGTAGTGTAACCGGGACAGGGGGCGGCGAGCAGTACTTC. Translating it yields CASSVTGTGGGEQYF. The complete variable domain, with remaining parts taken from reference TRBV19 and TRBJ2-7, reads DGGITQSPKYLFRKEGQNVTLSCEQNLNHDAMYWYRQDPGQGLRLIYYSQIVNDFQKGDIAEGYSVSREKKESFPLTVTSAQKNPTAFYLCASSVTGTGGGEQYFGPGTRLTVT.

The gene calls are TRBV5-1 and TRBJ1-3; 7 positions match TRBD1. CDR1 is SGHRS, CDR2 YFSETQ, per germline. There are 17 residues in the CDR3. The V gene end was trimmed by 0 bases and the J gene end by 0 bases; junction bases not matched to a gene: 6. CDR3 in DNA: TGCGCCAGCAGCTTGGAGGGGGACAGAGGCTCTGGAAACACCATATATTTT. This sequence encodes CASSLEGDRGSGNTIYF. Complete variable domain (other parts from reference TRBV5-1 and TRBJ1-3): KAGVTQTPRYLIKTRGQQVTLSCSPISGHRSVSWYQQTPGQGLQFLFEYFSETQRNKGNFPGRFSGRQFSNSRSEMNVSTLELGDSALYLCASSLEGDRGSGNTIYFGEGSWLTVV.

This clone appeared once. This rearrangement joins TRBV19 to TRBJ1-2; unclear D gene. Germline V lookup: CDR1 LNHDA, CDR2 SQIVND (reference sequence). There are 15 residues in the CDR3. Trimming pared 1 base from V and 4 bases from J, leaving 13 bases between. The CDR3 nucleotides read TGTGCCAGTAGTATAGCTGACGGCGCTGCCTATGGCTACACCTTC. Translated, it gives CASSIADGAAYGYTF.

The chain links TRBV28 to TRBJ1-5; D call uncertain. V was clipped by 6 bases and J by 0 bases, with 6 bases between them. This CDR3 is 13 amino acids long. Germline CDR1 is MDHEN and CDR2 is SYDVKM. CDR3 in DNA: TGTGCCAGCAGAACCAGTAGCAATCAGCCCCAGCATTTT. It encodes CASRTSSNQPQHF.

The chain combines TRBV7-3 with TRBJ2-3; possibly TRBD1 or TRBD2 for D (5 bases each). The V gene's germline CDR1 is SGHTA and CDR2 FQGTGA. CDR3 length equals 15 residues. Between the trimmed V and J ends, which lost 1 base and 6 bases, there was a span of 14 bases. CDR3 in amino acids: CASSLNTGARDTQYF. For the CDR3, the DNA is TGTGCCAGCAGCTTAAACACCGGGGCCCGGGATACGCAGTATTTT.